A selection of T cell receptor beta chains follows, all from one sample in a study of control samples from healthy donors and cancer patients. TCRdb keeps only in-frame clones here, not all; method: immunoSEQ multiplex PCR. The sample holds approximately 130,000 clones; roughly 84% are singletons and the top ten take around 8.7%. The sample taken for sequencing was blood. These receptor sequences come from a man aged 40-49 years in good health. Both conserved end residues are part of each CDR3. A D gene is named only where the DNA matches it firmly. The size of a clone is reported for some rows only, either as once, few or many, or as a class for expanded clones.

.,few,TRBJ2-2,TRBV6-6,TGTGCCAGCAGCCCTGATAAAGCGAACACCGGGGAGCTGTTTTTT,CASSPDKANTGELFF
.,.,TRBJ1-1,TRBV29-1,TGCAGCGTTGGTTGGGGAAATTCAATGAACACTGAAGCTTTCTTT,CSVGWGNSMNTEAFF
TRBD1,.,TRBJ1-6,TRBV2,TGTGCCAGCAGTGGGTTACCGGGACAGGGCGGTTCACCCCTCCACTTT,CASSGLPGQGGSPLHF
TRBD1,few,TRBJ2-7,TRBV6-2/TRBV6-3,TGTGCCAGCAGTTACCGAAGGACAGGGCCCAACGAGCAGTACTTC,CASSYRRTGPNEQYF
TRBD1,.,TRBJ1-6,TRBV10-1,TGCGCCAGCAGTGAGGTGGGACAGCGATATAATTCACCCCTCCACTTT,CASSEVGQRYNSPLHF
.,.,TRBJ1-4,TRBV7-8,TGTGCCAGCAGCAAAGAGGGACGTAATGAAAAACTGTTTTTT,CASSKEGRNEKLFF
TRBD2,.,TRBJ2-7,TRBV7-7,TGTGCCAGCAGCACCCTAGCGGGGGGTGAGCAGTACTTC,CASSTLAGGEQYF
.,.,TRBJ1-4,TRBV7-2,TGTGCCAGCAGCCGTACCGGGGGGGCTGGGGAAAAACTGTTTTTT,CASSRTGGAGEKLFF
.,.,TRBJ2-2,TRBV5-4,TGTGCCAGCAGCTTTAAGGGCCCGAACACCGGGGAGCTGTTTTTT,CASSFKGPNTGELFF
.,.,TRBJ2-3,TRBV5-6,TGTGCCAGCAGCTTGGGAGATACGCAGTATTTT,CASSLGDTQYF
TRBD1,.,TRBJ2-7,TRBV4-3,TGCGCCAGCAGCCATGGACAGGGGTATTACGAGCAGTACTTC,CASSHGQGYYEQYF
TRBD2,.,TRBJ2-3,TRBV9,TGTGCCAGCAGCCCCCTCCCGGGACTAGGAGTTGCAGATACGCAGTATTTT,CASSPLPGLGVADTQYF
.,.,TRBJ2-2,TRBV6-2/TRBV6-3,TGTGCCAGCAGTAGGGCGACAGGAGGCACCGGGGAGCTGTTTTTT,CASSRATGGTGELFF
.,.,TRBJ2-6,TRBV6-2/TRBV6-3,TGTGCCAGCTGCCCTACAGGATCTCCTGGGGCCAACGTCCTGACTTTC,CASCPTGSPGANVLTF
.,.,TRBJ2-7,TRBV6-6,TGTGCCAGCAGTTACCCTGGTCTTGGCTCTTTCCACGAGCAGTACTTC,CASSYPGLGSFHEQYF
.,.,TRBJ2-7,TRBV7-2,TGTGCCAGCAGTTACGGGGGTTCCTACGAGCAGTACTTC,CASSYGGSYEQYF
.,.,TRBJ1-4,TRBV29-1,TGCAGCGTTGAAATGGGTAATGAAAAACTGTTTTTT,CSVEMGNEKLFF
TRBD1,.,TRBJ2-4,TRBV15,TGTGCCACCAGCAGAGACAGGGGGATGGACATTCAGTACTTC,CATSRDRGMDIQYF
TRBD1,.,TRBJ1-2,TRBV2,TGTGCCAGCAGTGAAGCCGTACAGGGGGGCTATGGCTACACCTTC,CASSEAVQGGYGYTF
TRBD2,.,TRBJ2-1,TRBV19,TGTGCCAGTATTCCGGGGGGGGGACATGAGCAGTTCTTC,CASIPGGGHEQFF
.,.,TRBJ1-1,TRBV2,TGTGCCAGCAGTGGGGGGGGAATTGACACTGAAGCTTTCTTT,CASSGGGIDTEAFF
.,.,TRBJ2-7,TRBV19,TGTGCCAGTAGTGCCTACAGCTCCTACGAGCAGTACTTC,CASSAYSSYEQYF
.,once,TRBJ1-2,TRBV13,TGTGCCAGCAGCTTAATGGGGGGCAGCTATGGCTACACCTTC,CASSLMGGSYGYTF
.,few,TRBJ1-1,TRBV29-1,TGCAGCGTCGGAGTTACCAGGTACAACACTGAAGCTTTCTTT,CSVGVTRYNTEAFF